These 5 T cell receptor beta chains share one sample of origin, sequenced in a study of blood T cell repertoires in COVID-19. The data were produced by immunoSEQ multiplex PCR, yet TCRdb's version contains in-frame clones alone and is incomplete. The top ten clones hold under 6.5% of a sample with about 300,000 clones, roughly nine tenths of them seen once. Input material: PBMCs or T cells enriched from blood (not recorded which). The receptors were sampled from a woman aged 25 to 39 who had recovered from COVID-19.

This clone was observed a single time. This chain joins TRBV4-3 and TRBJ1-4; 7 bases align to TRBD1. This CDR3 has 15 amino acids. The V gene end was trimmed by 4 bases and the J gene end by 1 base; junction bases not matched to a gene: 3. Germline-derived CDR1 and CDR2 are LGHNA and YSLEER. The CDR3 DNA follows: TGCGCCAGCAGCCTCAACAGGGGAACTAATGAAAAACTGTTTTTT. Residues: CASSLNRGTNEKLFF.

Remarks on this clone: The junction does not match germline at one end; this may be a read error. The rearrangement joins TRBV30 to TRBJ1-1; possible D gene TRBD1, 6 bases. The CDR3 has 13 amino acids. The germline V gene encodes CDR1 GTSNPN and CDR2 SVGIG (reference sequence). The CDR3 loop reads CAWQQGLNAEAFF. The CDR3 DNA sequence: TGTGCCTGGCAACAGGGCCTGAACGCTGAAGCTTTCTTT.

The V gene is TRBV25-1, the J gene TRBJ1-2, with TRBD1 matching 7 bases. Germline V CDR1 and CDR2: MGHDK, SYGVNS. The CDR3 is 13 amino acids. V was pared by 6 bases and J by 6 bases, with 7 bases of the junction left unmatched. CDR3 protein: CASRDDRAHGYTF. The DNA for the CDR3 is TGTGCCAGCAGGGATGACAGGGCCCATGGCTACACCTTC.

The rearrangement links TRBV4-1 to TRBJ1-2, with D unclear. V shed 1 base and J shed 8 bases, with 11 bases lying between them. Germline CDR1 MGHRA, CDR2 YSYEKL. The CDR3 runs 13 residues. The CDR3 loop reads CASSQVTPGGYTF. CDR3 in DNA: TGCGCCAGCAGCCAAGTCACCCCGGGGGGCTACACCTTC.

This sequence joins TRBV5-1 and TRBJ2-5; tentatively, D is TRBD1 (6 bases). This CDR3 has 13 amino acids. Trimming took 4 bases from V and 5 from J, leaving 12 bases between them. Per germline, CDR1 SGHRS and CDR2 YFSETQ. In DNA form, the CDR3 reads TGCGCCAGCAGCCGACAGGCGTCGGAGACCCAGTACTTC. It yields the protein CASSRQASETQYF.